What follows are 18 T cell receptor beta chains derived from one specimen sequenced in a study of blood T cell repertoires in COVID-19. Produced via immunoSEQ multiplex PCR; TCRdb's table is partial and in-frame only. The sample lists 70,000 to 90,000 clones; about 82% were seen once. The sample was peripheral blood. The source of these receptors is a man aged 50 or older with active COVID-19.

The chain joins TRBV28 to TRBJ1-2; a possible D gene is TRBD1 (6 bases). V was trimmed by 5 bases and J by 7 bases, leaving 20 bases between them. Per germline, CDR1 MDHEN and CDR2 SYDVKM. There are 15 residues in the CDR3. The CDR3 DNA is TGTGCCAGCAGTCAGAGAGTCAGGGGCTCTGGTGGCTACACCTTC. Amino acid sequence: CASSQRVRGSGGYTF.

V usage is TRBV5-1 and J usage is TRBJ1-2; D unclear. V lost 4 bases and J lost 6, with 13 bases in between. The V gene's germline CDR1 is SGHRS and CDR2 YFSETQ. The length of the CDR3 is 13 residues. The CDR3 DNA reads as TGCGCCAGCAGCCTATACTTGGAGAATGGCTACACCTTC. Protein product: CASSLYLENGYTF.

The chain has TRBV29-1 and TRBJ1-1, with D unclear. This CDR3 is 13 amino acids long. V lost 3 bases and J lost 0, with 8 bases in between. Per germline, CDR1 SQVTM and CDR2 ANQGSEA. CDR3 DNA: TGCAGCGTTGAGGGCAGGCTGAACACTGAAGCTTTCTTT. Its translation: CSVEGRLNTEAFF.

V usage is TRBV6-2 or TRBV6-3 and J usage is TRBJ2-1, with 10 bases that match TRBD1. Germline V gene lookup returns CDR1 MNHEY and CDR2 SVGEGT. With 5 bases clipped from V and 4 bases from J, the junction kept 14 bases outside the gene matches. This CDR3 region has 18 residues. CDR3 amino acids: CASSGPRLGQGTYNEQFF. CDR3 DNA: TGTGCCAGCAGTGGTCCCCGTTTGGGACAGGGGACTTACAATGAGCAGTTCTTC.

The rearrangement uses TRBV27 and TRBJ2-7; TRBD1 matches at 11 bases. V trimming: 4 bases; J trimming: 3 bases; junction bases outside the gene matches: 8. Germline V gene lookup returns CDR1 MNHEY and CDR2 SMNVEV (reference sequence). The CDR3 runs 16 residues. CDR3 sequence reads: CASSWQGQGGHYEQYF. CDR3 nucleotide sequence: TGTGCCAGCAGTTGGCAGGGACAGGGGGGCCACTACGAGCAGTACTTC.

The rearrangement links TRBV27 to TRBJ2-1, with 12 bases fitting TRBD1. The CDR3 has 16 residues. Germline V gives CDR1 MNHEY, CDR2 SMNVEV (reference sequence). V was pared by 5 bases and J by 6 bases, with 8 bases of the junction left unmatched. CDR3 nucleotides: TGTGCCAGCAGTGGCACCGGGACAGGGGGCTCCAATGAGCAGTTCTTC. Its translation is CASSGTGTGGSNEQFF.

The genes are TRBV12-3 or TRBV12-4 and TRBJ2-3; 7 bases match TRBD2. V trimming: 7 bases; J trimming: 8 bases; junction bases outside the gene matches: 9. The CDR3 is 13 amino acids. The CDR3: CASTPERGGTQYF. DNA for the CDR3: TGTGCCAGCACCCCCGAGCGGGGAGGTACGCAGTATTTT.

This clone appeared once. The chain joins TRBV6-2 or TRBV6-3 to TRBJ1-5; unclear D gene. Trimming stripped 0 bases from V and 9 bases from J, with 18 bases between. This CDR3 spans 16 amino acids. Germline V gene data show CDR1 as MNHEY and CDR2 as SVGEGT. The CDR3 reads CASSYSIRQAAGPQHF. The CDR3 nucleotides read TGTGCCAGCAGTTACTCGATACGGCAGGCGGCGGGGCCCCAGCATTTT.

The DNA of the CDR3 is TGTGCCAGACAACAGGGATCCAAAAACATTCAGTACTTC. Its translation is CARQQGSKNIQYF. The chain couples TRBV19 to TRBJ2-4; the D gene is possibly TRBD1 (6 bases). CDR1 is LNHDA and CDR2 is SQIVND in the germline V gene (reference sequence). This CDR3 is 13 amino acids long. Trimming removed 9 bases from V and 2 bases from J, with 11 bases in between.

V usage is TRBV6-2 or TRBV6-3 and J usage is TRBJ2-5; D is undetermined. Germline V lookup: CDR1 MNHEY, CDR2 SVGEGT. This CDR3 contains 14 residues. V lost 4 bases, J lost 5 bases, and 14 bases lay in between. CDR3 residues: CASSSLTFSETQYF. The CDR3 DNA reads TGTGCCAGCAGTTCTTTGACATTTTCGGAGACCCAGTACTTC.

The chain combines TRBV5-4 with TRBJ1-2, with D tentatively TRBD1 (5 bases). Per germline, CDR1 SGHNT and CDR2 YYREEE (reference sequence). The CDR3 runs to 17 residues. Trimming removed 6 bases from V and 0 bases from J, with 21 bases in between. The chain's CDR3 is CASKSHTQGEANYGYTF. The DNA of the CDR3 is TGTGCCAGCAAAAGCCATACACAAGGGGAAGCTAACTATGGCTACACCTTC.

V is TRBV5-1 and J is TRBJ2-7; 9 nucleotides line up with TRBD1. The CDR3 is 15 amino acids. CDR1 and CDR2 (germline): SGHRS, YFSETQ. With V trimmed by 4 bases and J by 3 bases, 8 bases remained unmatched. The CDR3 is CASSSLGQGDYEQYF. The CDR3 DNA reads TGCGCCAGCAGCAGTTTGGGACAGGGCGACTACGAGCAGTACTTC.

V and J are TRBV2 and TRBJ1-1; 8 nucleotides align to TRBD1. The CDR3 covers 12 residues. Germline V CDR1 and CDR2: SNHLY, FYNNEI. Unmatched junction bases numbered 5, after V lost 10 bases and J lost 4 bases. CDR3 residues: CATDRGGTEAFF. For the CDR3, the DNA is TGTGCCACCGACAGGGGTGGCACTGAAGCTTTCTTT.

A few counts support this clone. This chain uses TRBV5-5 with TRBJ2-3, with no clear D. This CDR3 has 14 amino acids. Germline V lookup: CDR1 SGHKS, CDR2 YYEKEE (reference sequence). V lost 1 base and J lost 6, with 12 bases in between. The CDR3 DNA reads TGTGCCAGCAGCTTGAACCCAGCCGGGGATACGCAGTATTTT. Translated: CASSLNPAGDTQYF.

The V gene is TRBV19, the J gene TRBJ1-5, with 9 bases fitting TRBD1. The CDR3 is 19 residues long. Per the germline V gene, CDR1 is LNHDA and CDR2 is SQIVND (reference sequence). The J segment lost 2 bases and the V segment lost 2 bases, leaving 13 bases of the junction unmatched. The CDR3: CASSIPPGQGPSGNQPQHF. CDR3 coding DNA: TGTGCCAGTAGTATACCACCGGGACAGGGTCCCTCCGGCAATCAGCCCCAGCATTTT.

The count of this clone is one. The DNA of the CDR3 is TGTGCCAGCAGACAGGGGAGAGATCAGCCCCAGCATTTT. It is translated as CASRQGRDQPQHF. The chain couples TRBV28 to TRBJ1-5, with 7 bases matching TRBD1. This CDR3 has 13 amino acids. Germline V gene data show CDR1 as MDHEN and CDR2 as SYDVKM. The ends lost 6 bases at V and 5 bases at J; junction bases unmatched: 4.

This chain links TRBV7-2 with TRBJ1-2, with a tentative D call TRBD1 (6 bases). The CDR3 has 14 amino acids. Trimming pared 0 bases from V and 4 bases from J, leaving 9 bases between. Per the germline V gene, CDR1 is SGHTA and CDR2 is FQGNSA. CDR3 in DNA: TGTGCCAGCAGCTTAGCGGCGGGGGCCTATGGCTACACCTTC. Translating gives CASSLAAGAYGYTF.

The rearrangement links TRBV11-3 to TRBJ2-2, with 8 bases lining up with TRBD1. V trimming: 5 bases; J trimming: 6 bases; junction bases outside the gene matches: 14. CDR1 is SGHNT and CDR2 is YENEEA in the germline V gene. This CDR3 is built from 17 residues. The CDR3 sequence is CASSQGQGRLGSGELFF. The CDR3 bases are TGTGCCAGCAGCCAAGGACAGGGCCGACTAGGGTCCGGGGAGCTGTTTTTT.